This entry concerns a single T cell receptor (beta chain). Its antigen remains unidentified. Survey level was the resolution at which the v3.0 immunoSEQ assay ran. Only in-frame clones appear in the TCRdb table, and some are missing; sequencing was by immunoSEQ multiplex PCR. The sample lists roughly 17,000 clones, 70% to 90% occurring once. At minimum, one pre-ART and two post-ART PBMC samples were obtained from each donor. Participants living with HIV all received treatment in the United States. The data are from a study of long-term antiretroviral therapy in people with HIV. Study-wide background: The 2015 immediate-ART recommendation was preceded by the earliest samples by about a decade.

CDR1 is SGHNT, CDR2 YYREEE, per germline (reference sequence). V was pared by 6 bases and J by 2 bases, with 5 bases of the junction left unmatched. CDR3 length equals 15 residues. Study-level points and caveats: Transplant-donor-level diversity was not reached after ART, though diversity increased.

Sequenced here: unsorted PBMCs, sampled 0.3 years after starting antiretroviral therapy. The rearrangement uses TRBV5-4 and TRBJ2-3; 11 positions agree with TRBD2. The TCR was taken from a man between 18 and 29 years old with HIV. CDR3 protein: CASTTSGGFTDTQYF. CDR3 coding DNA: TGTGCCAGCACCACTAGCGGGGGATTCACAGATACGCAGTATTTT.